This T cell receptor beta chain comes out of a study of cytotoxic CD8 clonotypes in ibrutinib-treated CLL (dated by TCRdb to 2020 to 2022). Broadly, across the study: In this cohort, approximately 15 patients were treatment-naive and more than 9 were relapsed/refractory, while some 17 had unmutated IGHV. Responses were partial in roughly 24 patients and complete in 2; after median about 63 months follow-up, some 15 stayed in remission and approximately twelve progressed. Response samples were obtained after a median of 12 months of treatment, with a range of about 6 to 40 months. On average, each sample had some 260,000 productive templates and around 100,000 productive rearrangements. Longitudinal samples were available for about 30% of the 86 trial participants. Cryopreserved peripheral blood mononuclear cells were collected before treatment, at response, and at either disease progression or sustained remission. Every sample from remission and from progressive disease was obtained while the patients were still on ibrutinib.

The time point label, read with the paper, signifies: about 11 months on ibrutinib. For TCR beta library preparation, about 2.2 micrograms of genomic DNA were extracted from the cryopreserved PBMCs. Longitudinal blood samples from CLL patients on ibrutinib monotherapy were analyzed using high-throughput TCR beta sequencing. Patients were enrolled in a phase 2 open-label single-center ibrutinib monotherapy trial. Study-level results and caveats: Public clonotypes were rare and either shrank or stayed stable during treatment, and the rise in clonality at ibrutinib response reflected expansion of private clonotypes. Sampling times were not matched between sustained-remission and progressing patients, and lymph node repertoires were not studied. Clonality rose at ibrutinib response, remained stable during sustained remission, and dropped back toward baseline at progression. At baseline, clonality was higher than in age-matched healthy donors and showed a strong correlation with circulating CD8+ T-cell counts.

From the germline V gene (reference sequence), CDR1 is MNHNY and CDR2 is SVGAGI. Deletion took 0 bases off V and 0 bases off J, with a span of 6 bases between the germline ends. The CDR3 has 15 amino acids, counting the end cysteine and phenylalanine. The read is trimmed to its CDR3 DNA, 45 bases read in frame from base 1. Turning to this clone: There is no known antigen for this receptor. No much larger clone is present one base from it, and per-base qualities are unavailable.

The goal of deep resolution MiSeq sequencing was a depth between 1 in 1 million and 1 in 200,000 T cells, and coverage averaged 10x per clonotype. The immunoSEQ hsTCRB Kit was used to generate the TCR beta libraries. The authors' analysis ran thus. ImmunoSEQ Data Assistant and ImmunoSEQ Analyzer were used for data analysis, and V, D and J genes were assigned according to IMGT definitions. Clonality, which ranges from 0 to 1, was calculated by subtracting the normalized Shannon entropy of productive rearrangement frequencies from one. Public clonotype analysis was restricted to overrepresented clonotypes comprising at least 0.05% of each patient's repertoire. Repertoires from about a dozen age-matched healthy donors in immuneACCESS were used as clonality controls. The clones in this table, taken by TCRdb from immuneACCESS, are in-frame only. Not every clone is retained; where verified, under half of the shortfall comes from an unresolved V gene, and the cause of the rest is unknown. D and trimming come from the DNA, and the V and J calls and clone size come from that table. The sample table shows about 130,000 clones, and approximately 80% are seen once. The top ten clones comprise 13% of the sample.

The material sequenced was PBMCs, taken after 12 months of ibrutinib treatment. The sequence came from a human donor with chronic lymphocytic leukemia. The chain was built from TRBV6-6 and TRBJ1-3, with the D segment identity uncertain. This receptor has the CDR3 CASSYSRDSGNTIYF. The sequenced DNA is TGTGCCAGCAGTTACTCAAGAGACTCTGGAAACACCATATATTTT.